The entry below describes one T cell receptor (beta chain). Its specificity is unknown. The junction departs from germline at one end; a sequencing error may be responsible. The entry originates in a study of T cell clonotyping in hematopoietic cell transplantation. General study points: Graft donor and pretransplant recipient Inverse Simpson Index values predicted broader posttransplant TCR diversity. Recipient TCR diversity dropped after transplant; expanded clonotypes rose from day 30 to 180. Few recipient clonotypes overlapped donors; over 97% were de novo at given depth.

Blood collection times were about day -28 and days 30, 100, 180 posttransplant. Clones were read by immunoSEQ multiplex PCR, and TCRdb kept only the in-frame ones, dropping some. The data contain 15,000 or so clones, about 57% of them singletons. The CDR3 sequence is 13 residues long. Germline lookup yields CDR1 SGHNT and CDR2 YENEEA. The sequenced sample was PBMCs, obtained 30 days after allogeneic stem cell transplant. The receptor was isolated from a male patient aged 50 to 59 who had an allogeneic stem cell transplant from an unrelated donor, so T cells may come from the graft donor. Some clones in this sample may be carry-over from other donors' samples. The chain recombines TRBV11-3 with TRBJ2-2; perhaps TRBD2 as D (5 bases). The CDR3 protein is CASSFAQTGELLF. The CDR3, as DNA: TGTGCCAGCAGCTTCGCACAGACCGGGGAGCTGCTTTTT.